This entry concerns a single T cell receptor beta chain. Its target antigen remains unknown. No much larger clonotype is one base removed from it; base qualities were not supplied. From a lookup of the germline V gene (reference sequence), CDR1 and CDR2 are MNHNY and SVGAGI. The V end loses 5 bases and the J end loses 8 bases, and a stretch of 30 bases separates them. From the cysteine up to the phenylalanine, the CDR3 has a length of 18 residues. Only CDR3 DNA remains: 54 bases, in frame from the first base. This sample was taken from a study of blood T cell repertoires in COVID-19 (dated by TCRdb to about 2020). Background on the whole study: Collaborator samples came from the United States, Italy and Spain and covered acute and convalescent phases of COVID-19. Where HLA class I and class II types were available, the types were taken from metadata supplied by the sample provider, not from assay-based typing. A de-identified subject ID, COVID-19 status, age in years and sex were almost always included in the sample metadata. Deeply sampled blood TCRbeta repertoires from subjects exposed to, actively infected with, or recovered from COVID-19 were included in the dataset. The repertoires were released in a freely available public database meant as a resource for research on the immune response to SARS-CoV-2. The samples were drawn from the first 160 participants of the ongoing ImmuneRACE study and from 950 to 1,500 subjects provided by 6 global collaborators. The material from the prospective study consisted of cDNA or gDNA derived from T cells, B-cell-depleted T cells, or PBMCs.

Each collaborating institution followed its own protocols to collect whole blood in K2EDTA tubes. For TCRbeta analysis, collaborators shipped samples as frozen whole blood, isolated PBMCs, or DNA extracted from either of those sample types. TCRbeta CDR3 regions were amplified from genomic DNA using the immunoSEQ Assay, a bias-controlled multiplex PCR. In the source study's methods: Nucleated cell counts per sample were estimated from amplification of reference gene primers within the assay. To quantify the absolute abundance of each unique TCRbeta CDR3 rearrangement, sequence reads were collapsed and filtered. For each sample, productive Simpson clonality was calculated as the square root of Simpson's diversity index across productive rearrangements. TCRdb re-hosts the immuneACCESS table, in-frame sequences only. Its copies lack some clones; in the studies checked, an unresolved V gene accounts for under half of them, and the cause for the rest is not known. That table is the source of V, J and clone size, and D and trimming were worked out from the DNA. In this sample the table shows 55,000 to 80,000 clones, roughly 86% of which occur a single time. The ten largest clonotypes hold about 0.83% of the sample.

General conclusions and limits of the study: How much clinical and demographic metadata was included differed by source and by participant, and the metadata was provided uncurated.

The receptor chain draws on TRBV6-6 and TRBJ1-2, with an unclear D gene assignment. The material sequenced was peripheral blood. The TCR was taken from a woman aged 70-85 years with acute or convalescent COVID-19. The CDR3 protein: CASSQRPRTTLSFWGYTF. The DNA sequence is given as TGTGCCAGCAGTCAACGGCCCAGGACTACCCTATCCTTCTGGGGCTACACCTTC.